This T cell receptor (beta chain) was obtained from a study of blood T cell repertoires in COVID-19. Study as a whole: Both acute and convalescent COVID-19 samples were obtained from the United States, Italy and Spain. The analysed material was cDNA or gDNA that came from T cells, B-cell-depleted T cells, or PBMCs.

Authors' processing steps: Reference gene primer amplification in the assay estimated nucleated cell counts. Libraries were prepared by immunoSEQ multiplex PCR; TCRdb keeps only in-frame clonotypes and omits some of them. V, J and clone size derive from that table, while D and trimming were established from the DNA sequence. The table has roughly 79,000 clones, roughly 82% seen once. The source material was peripheral blood. The sequence derives from a human donor in a cohort sampled during active COVID-19.

This CDR3 reads CASSTDSNYGYTF. In DNA form, the CDR3 reads TGTGCCAGCAGCACGGACAGTAACTATGGCTACACCTTC. This rearrangement joins TRBV12-3 or TRBV12-4 to TRBJ1-2; a possible D gene is TRBD1 (6 bases). The CDR3 is 13 amino acids. Between the trimmed V and J ends, which lost 6 bases and 1 base, there was a span of 9 bases.